The 25 T cell receptor beta chains in this list originate from one sample, sequenced in a study of OX40 agonist ivuxolimab in advanced cancers. Profiling relied on immunoSEQ multiplex PCR, and the TCRdb table lists in-frame clones only, not all of them. The data hold just under 85,000 clones, with 75% to 90% observed a single time. This specimen was CD4+ or CD8+ T cells sorted from blood, taken in a trial of the OX40 agonist ivuxolimab. Receptor source: an adult with an advanced solid tumor such as melanoma, head and neck, liver or kidney cancer.

The chain recombines TRBV14 with TRBJ2-3, with 9 bases fitting TRBD1. Per germline, CDR1 SGHDN and CDR2 FVKESK. This CDR3 is 17 amino acids long. V gave up 4 bases and J gave up 4 bases; unmatched junction bases: 12. The CDR3 is CASSRSAGQGGADTQYF. The CDR3 nucleotides are TGTGCCAGCAGCCGCTCGGCGGGACAGGGTGGCGCAGATACGCAGTATTTT.

This chain joins TRBV18 and TRBJ1-3; 8 bases align to TRBD1. Germline CDR1 KGHSH, CDR2 LQKENI. Trimming cost V 6 bases and J 4 bases; bases outside gene matches: 8. This CDR3 has 15 amino acids. CDR3: CASSIAGGVGNTIYF. Here the CDR3 DNA reads TGTGCCAGCTCCATCGCAGGGGGCGTCGGAAACACCATATATTTT.

This clone was seen once. The V gene is TRBV7-9, the J gene TRBJ1-2; D remains unclear. Per the germline V gene, CDR1 is SEHNR and CDR2 is FQNEAQ (reference sequence). Trimming shortened V by 10 bases and J by 7 bases, and 22 bases separated the two germline ends. This CDR3 has 14 amino acids. CDR3 sequence (DNA): TGTGCCACCACTTCCGGAAGGACGGAAGGTGGCTACACCTTC. It specifies CATTSGRTEGGYTF.

The V call is TRBV7-3, the J call TRBJ2-5; no definite D call. Trimming shortened V by 5 bases and J by 5 bases, and 18 bases separated the two germline ends. This CDR3 has 15 residues. Germline values: CDR1 SGHTA, CDR2 FQGTGA. The CDR3 nucleotides read TGTGCCAGCAGCCTCCAAGCTGGGAAGGTGGAGACCCAGTACTTC. It encodes CASSLQAGKVETQYF.

The chain carries TRBV6-5 and TRBJ1-1; a weak D match, TRBD1 (5 bases). Germline V gives CDR1 MNHEY, CDR2 SVGAGI. V shed 5 bases and J shed 0 bases, with 10 bases lying between them. The CDR3 length is 14 residues. The CDR3 sequence: CASSRGLVNTEAFF. The CDR3 DNA reads as TGTGCCAGCAGTCGGGGACTAGTGAACACTGAAGCTTTCTTT.

V usage is TRBV18 and J usage is TRBJ1-1; tentative D call: TRBD1 (5 bases). Trimming took 6 bases from V and 4 from J, leaving 18 bases between them. CDR1 and CDR2 from the germline V gene are KGHSH and LQKENI. The CDR3 has 15 residues. CDR3 nucleotide sequence: TGTGCCAGCTCCCCAAACCGAGGGGAAGGCACTGAAGCTTTCTTT. Amino acids: CASSPNRGEGTEAFF. Looking up the rest from reference TRBV18 and TRBJ1-1 gives the full variable domain: NAGVMQNPRHLVRRRGQEARLRCSPMKGHSHVYWYRQLPEEGLKFMVYLQKENIIDESGMPKERFSAEFPKEGPSILRIQQVVRGDSAAYFCASSPNRGEGTEAFFGQGTRLTVV.

This chain connects TRBV4-3 to TRBJ1-1, with 8 bases aligning to TRBD1. Germline lookup yields CDR1 LGHNA and CDR2 YSLEER. The CDR3 has 15 residues. V dropped 3 bases and J dropped 1; count of bases not matched to a gene: 4. The CDR3 sequence is CASSHRGTGNTEAFF. The CDR3 region has the DNA TGCGCCAGCAGCCATCGAGGGACAGGGAACACTGAAGCTTTCTTT.

The chain links TRBV19 to TRBJ2-2; D ambiguous. Germline assignment: CDR1 LNHDA and CDR2 SQIVND (reference sequence). This CDR3 has 14 residues. V gave up 7 bases and J gave up 6 bases, with 15 bases separating them. In DNA form, the CDR3 reads TGTGCCAGTACCTCCCCAGGCGTGCCCGGGGAGCTGTTTTTT. It translates to CASTSPGVPGELFF. Looking up the rest from reference TRBV19 and TRBJ2-2 gives the full variable domain: DGGITQSPKYLFRKEGQNVTLSCEQNLNHDAMYWYRQDPGQGLRLIYYSQIVNDFQKGDIAEGYSVSREKKESFPLTVTSAQKNPTAFYLCASTSPGVPGELFFGEGSRLTVL.

This chain uses TRBV5-1 with TRBJ2-7, with 10 bases matching TRBD1. The CDR3 runs 16 residues. V shed 4 bases and J 2 bases; nucleotides not matched to a gene: 9. Germline CDR1 SGHRS, CDR2 YFSETQ. CDR3 nucleotide sequence: TGCGCCAGCAGCACGCACCCCGGGACAGGGGCCTACGAGCAGTACTTC. This sequence encodes CASSTHPGTGAYEQYF. Full variable domain (rest looked up from reference TRBV5-1 and TRBJ2-7): KAGVTQTPRYLIKTRGQQVTLSCSPISGHRSVSWYQQTPGQGLQFLFEYFSETQRNKGNFPGRFSGRQFSNSRSEMNVSTLELGDSALYLCASSTHPGTGAYEQYFGPGTRLTVT.

V gene TRBV5-4 combines with J gene TRBJ2-5; the match to TRBD1 covers 7 bases. The CDR3 is 13 residues long. The junction had 7 bases not matched to a gene; V was cut back by 6 bases and J by 5 bases. The germline V gene encodes CDR1 SGHNT and CDR2 YYREEE (reference sequence). The CDR3 nucleotides read TGTGCCAGCAACTCAGGGGGAGCGGAGACCCAGTACTTC. This translates into CASNSGGAETQYF. The complete variable domain, with remaining parts taken from reference TRBV5-4 and TRBJ2-5, reads ETGVTQSPTHLIKTRGQQVTLRCSSQSGHNTVSWYQQALGQGPQFIFQYYREEENGRGNFPPRFSGLQFPNYSSELNVNALELDDSALYLCASNSGGAETQYFGPGTRLLVL.

The genes are TRBV7-8 and TRBJ2-7; no firm D call. This CDR3 spans 13 amino acids. CDR1 is SGHVS, CDR2 FQNEAQ, per germline. With 2 bases removed from V and 4 bases from J, the gap between germline ends came to 9 bases. CDR3: CASSLRLGYEQYF. For the CDR3, the DNA is TGTGCCAGCAGCTTAAGATTAGGGTACGAGCAGTACTTC. The whole variable domain, filled in from reference TRBV7-8 and TRBJ2-7, reads GAGVSQSPRYKVAKRGQDVALRCDPISGHVSLFWYQQALGQGPEFLTYFQNEAQLDKSGLPSDRFFAERPEGSVSTLKIQRTQQEDSAVYLCASSLRLGYEQYFGPGTRLTVT.

The CDR3 loop reads CASSPRRSGANVLTF. The CDR3 DNA reads as TGTGCCAGCAGCCCCAGGAGGTCTGGGGCCAACGTCCTGACTTTC. The genes are TRBV7-2 and TRBJ2-6; the D gene is possibly TRBD2 (5 bases). The CDR3 is 15 amino acids. V was cut by 5 bases and J by 1 base, with 9 bases left in between. Germline-derived CDR1 and CDR2 are SGHTA and FQGNSA.

The rearrangement links TRBV6-1 to TRBJ2-1; 9 positions agree with TRBD1. The CDR3 sequence is 13 residues long. Germline CDR1 and CDR2: MNHNS and SASEGT. V lost 7 bases and J lost 8; bases outside the gene matches: 6. For the CDR3, the DNA is TGTGCCAGCACTTTGAGACAGGGGGATGAGCAGTTCTTC. It yields the protein CASTLRQGDEQFF.

The chain recombines TRBV10-3 with TRBJ2-2; 8 bases map to TRBD1. The CDR3 is 18 amino acids. Looked up from germline, CDR1 is ENHRY and CDR2 is SYGVKD. With 2 bases clipped from V and 4 bases from J, the junction kept 12 bases outside the gene matches. CDR3 in amino acids: CAISETQGAGPGTGELFF. CDR3 DNA sequence: TGTGCCATCAGTGAGACCCAGGGGGCAGGGCCTGGCACCGGGGAGCTGTTTTTT.

CDR3 residues: CASSGRGAEDGYTF. The CDR3 DNA reads TGTGCCAGCAGTGGAAGGGGAGCAGAGGATGGCTACACCTTC. The chain carries TRBV6-1 and TRBJ1-2; D is possibly TRBD1 (5 bases). V was cut by 4 bases and J by 6 bases, with 15 bases left in between. This CDR3 is built from 14 residues. Germline V lookup: CDR1 MNHNS, CDR2 SASEGT.

The genes are TRBV5-8 and TRBJ2-7, with 7 bases lining up with TRBD2. The CDR3 sequence is 15 residues long. Trimming took 4 bases from V and 3 from J; bases not matched to a gene: 10. The germline V gene has CDR1 SGHTS and CDR2 YDEGEE. The CDR3 spells CASSVLSGWDYEQYF. DNA of the CDR3: TGTGCCAGCAGCGTCCTTAGCGGGTGGGACTACGAGCAGTACTTC.

Regarding this clone: The junction departs from the called germline gene at one end, perhaps through a read error. The chain uses TRBV12-5 and TRBJ2-5; D may be TRBD1 (6 bases). This CDR3 spans 14 amino acids. Germline-derived CDR1 and CDR2 are LGHNT and FRNRAP. CDR3 sequence reads: CASALGHLQETQYF. The CDR3 DNA sequence: TGTGCTAGTGCTTTGGGACACCTCCAAGAGACCCAGTACTTC.

The chain joins TRBV2 to TRBJ1-5; D is uncertain. The germline V and J ends were trimmed by 7 bases and 4 bases, with 20 bases remaining between them. CDR3 length: 16 amino acids. Germline lookup yields CDR1 SNHLY and CDR2 FYNNEI. DNA of the CDR3: TGTGCCAGCACCCGGAGTCGGTTGGGGATGAATCAGCCCCAGCATTTT. It codes for CASTRSRLGMNQPQHF.

CDR3 sequence (DNA): TGTGCCAGCAGCCTATACAGGGGGGACTATGGCTACACCTTC. Translating gives CASSLYRGDYGYTF. J is TRBJ1-2 and V is TRBV4-2; 8 positions match TRBD1. Germline CDR1 is LGHNA and CDR2 is YNFKEQ. The CDR3 is made up of 14 amino acids. Trimming took 4 bases from V and 3 from J; bases not matched to a gene: 4.

The chain is built from TRBV9 and TRBJ2-3, with D perhaps matching TRBD2 (6 bases). V dropped 2 bases and J dropped 0 bases, with 10 bases sitting between them. This CDR3 has 15 residues. CDR1 and CDR2 from the germline V gene are SGDLS and YYNGEE. The chain's CDR3 is CASSVATSSTDTQYF. The CDR3 DNA follows: TGTGCCAGCAGCGTGGCGACTAGTAGCACAGATACGCAGTATTTT. The whole variable domain, filled in from reference TRBV9 and TRBJ2-3, reads DSGVTQTPKHLITATGQRVTLRCSPRSGDLSVYWYQQSLDQGLQFLIQYYNGEERAKGNILERFSAQQFPDLHSELNLSSLELGDSALYFCASSVATSSTDTQYFGPGTRLTVL.

The CDR3 DNA reads TGTGCCAGCAGCCCCGTGGAAGGCAGCTACCACTCTGGAAACACCATATATTTT. Amino acids: CASSPVEGSYHSGNTIYF. The chain employs TRBV9 and TRBJ1-3, with D unclear. Trimming pared 4 bases from V and 0 bases from J, leaving 20 bases between. This CDR3 has 18 amino acids. Looked up from germline, CDR1 is SGDLS and CDR2 is YYNGEE.

V and J are TRBV11-2 and TRBJ2-7, with D uncertain. The V and J ends lost 1 base and 2 bases respectively, with 3 bases between them. Germline lookup yields CDR1 SGHAT and CDR2 FQNNGV. CDR3 size: 12 residues. CDR3 region: CASSLAAYEQYF. The CDR3 DNA sequence: TGTGCCAGCAGCTTAGCGGCCTACGAGCAGTACTTC.

The V call is TRBV5-1, the J call TRBJ2-7; D perhaps matches TRBD2 (5 bases). CDR3 length: 14 amino acids. V gave up 0 bases and J gave up 2 bases, with 9 bases separating them. Per germline, CDR1 SGHRS and CDR2 YFSETQ. The CDR3 region has the DNA TGCGCCAGCAGCTTGGACGGGGTAACCTACGAGCAGTACTTC. This sequence encodes CASSLDGVTYEQYF.

V gene TRBV15 combines with J gene TRBJ2-3; possibly TRBD1 for D (6 bases). Germline CDR1 LNHNV, CDR2 YYDKDF (reference sequence). The CDR3 has 15 amino acids. The V gene lost 0 bases and the J gene lost 2 bases, with 9 bases spanning the gap. CDR3 loop: CATSRDGQNTDTQYF. CDR3 bases: TGTGCCACCAGCAGAGATGGACAGAACACAGATACGCAGTATTTT.

V usage is TRBV6-1 and J usage is TRBJ2-5; possibly TRBD1 for D (6 bases). The length of the CDR3 is 15 residues. V was clipped by 7 bases and J by 4 bases, with 19 bases between them. The germline CDR1 and CDR2 sequences are MNHNS and SASEGT. The CDR3 reads CASTPRSRGLETQYF. The DNA of the CDR3 is TGTGCCAGCACTCCCCGATCCAGGGGCCTAGAGACCCAGTACTTC.